This T cell receptor beta chain was captured in a study of regulatory T cells in long-lasting Graves disease. The CDR3 is 14 amino acids. Trimming removed 5 bases from V and 9 bases from J; junction bases left unmatched: 13. Germline lookup yields CDR1 SEHNR and CDR2 FQNEAQ (reference sequence). Described time point: newly diagnosed GD, antithyroid drugs for less than 3 months. Scientists built the TCR library using RNA that was extracted from PBMCs. Study-wide results and caveats: Shared public clonotypes totalled over 2,500 in persistent patients, compared with roughly 970 in new patients.

About this clonotype itself: Its antigen remains unknown.

For TCR beta, libraries came from iRepertoire HTBI primers and Arm-PCR of CDR3 regions. A single record per CDR3 protein comes from TCRdb applying MiXCR to the multiplex PCR reads. The sample contains hundreds of thousands of distinct CDR3 sequences, over 15% of which appear only once. The sample was also linked to a second study, of T cells in Graves' hyperthyroidism and ophthalmopathy. From that paper: HTBI primers were employed in a first-round RT-PCR of the TCR CDR3.

The sample in question was peripheral blood mononuclear cells (PBMCs), obtained at new diagnosis, from a patient treated with antithyroid drugs. The chain couples TRBV7-9 to TRBJ2-7; TRBD1 matches at 7 bases. The TCR sequence derives from a woman in her 30s with Graves disease. The CDR3 sequence is CASSPPDRTSGQYF. In DNA form, the CDR3 reads TGTGCCAGCAGCCCCCCGGACAGGACCTCGGGGCAGTACTTC.